These T cell receptor beta chains were read from a single sample in a study of T cell responses to AZD1222 COVID-19 vaccine. The table came from immunoSEQ multiplex PCR; TCRdb's copy has only in-frame clones and leaves some out. The table records over 130,000 clones, 80% to 95% of them present only once. This sample comprised peripheral blood, obtained 28 days after the second AZD1222 dose. The source of these receptors is an adult who received the AZD1222 COVID-19 vaccine. CDR3s include the opening cysteine and the closing phenylalanine or tryptophan. The D gene is left open where the match is weak. Not every row has a clone size; where given, it reads once, few, many or a size class.

J gene: TRBJ2-7
V gene: TRBV2
clone size: .
D gene: .
CDR3 DNA: TGTGCCAGCACTATGGACACGGAAAACGAGCAGTACTTC
CDR3 protein: CASTMDTENEQYF

J gene: TRBJ1-2
V gene: TRBV28
clone size: .
D gene: .
CDR3 DNA: TGTGCCAGCAGGGAATTCCCCGCCAGGGACTTTGGCTACACCTTC
CDR3 protein: CASREFPARDFGYTF

J gene: TRBJ1-3
V gene: TRBV11-1
clone size: .
D gene: .
CDR3 DNA: TGTGCCAGCAGCCGACAGGACTCTGGAAACACCATATATTTT
CDR3 protein: CASSRQDSGNTIYF

J gene: TRBJ2-3
V gene: TRBV7-9
clone size: .
D gene: .
CDR3 DNA: TGTGCCAGCAGCTCCCGTCCTAGCACAGATACGCAGTATTTT
CDR3 protein: CASSSRPSTDTQYF

J gene: TRBJ2-1
V gene: TRBV5-1
clone size: .
D gene: .
CDR3 DNA: TGCGCCAGCAGCTTTGGGGACTCCTACAATGAGCAGTTCTTC
CDR3 protein: CASSFGDSYNEQFF

J gene: TRBJ2-7
V gene: TRBV12-5
clone size: .
D gene: .
CDR3 DNA: TGTGCTAGTGGTTTGGTACGTTTGCAACTCCAGTACTTC
CDR3 protein: CASGLVRLQLQYF

J gene: TRBJ2-1
V gene: TRBV18
clone size: few
D gene: .
CDR3 DNA: TGTGCCAGCTCACGACCCGCCGGTGAGCAGTTCTTC
CDR3 protein: CASSRPAGEQFF

J gene: TRBJ2-3
V gene: TRBV24-1
clone size: .
D gene: TRBD2
CDR3 DNA: TGTGCCACCAGTGATCGGTCGGCGGGAGGGCTAGATACGCAGTATTTT
CDR3 protein: CATSDRSAGGLDTQYF

J gene: TRBJ1-2
V gene: TRBV24-1
clone size: .
D gene: .
CDR3 DNA: TGTGCCACCAGTGAGGCAAGTTCGACCTATGGCTACACCTTC
CDR3 protein: CATSEASSTYGYTF

J gene: TRBJ1-6
V gene: TRBV28
clone size: .
D gene: TRBD1
CDR3 DNA: TGTGCCAGCAGTTTTGGCAGGGGGAGTGGATCACCCCTCCACTTT
CDR3 protein: CASSFGRGSGSPLHF